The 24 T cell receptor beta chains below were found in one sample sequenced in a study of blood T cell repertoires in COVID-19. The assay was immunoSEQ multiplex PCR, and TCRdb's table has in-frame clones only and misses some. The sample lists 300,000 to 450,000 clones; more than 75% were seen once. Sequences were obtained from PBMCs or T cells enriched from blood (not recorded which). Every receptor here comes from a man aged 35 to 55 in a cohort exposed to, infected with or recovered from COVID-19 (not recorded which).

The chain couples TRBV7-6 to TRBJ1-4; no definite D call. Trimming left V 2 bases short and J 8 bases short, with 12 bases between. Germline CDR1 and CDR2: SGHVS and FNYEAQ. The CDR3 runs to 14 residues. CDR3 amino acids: CASSLNSGGEKLFF. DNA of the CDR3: TGTGCCAGCAGCTTAAACAGCGGTGGCGAAAAACTGTTTTTT. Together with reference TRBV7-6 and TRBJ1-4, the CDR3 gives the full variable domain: GAGVSQSPRYKVTKRGQDVALRCDPISGHVSLYWYRQALGQGPEFLTYFNYEAQQDKSGLPNDRFSAERPEGSISTLTIQRTEQRDSAMYRCASSLNSGGEKLFFGSGTQLSVL.

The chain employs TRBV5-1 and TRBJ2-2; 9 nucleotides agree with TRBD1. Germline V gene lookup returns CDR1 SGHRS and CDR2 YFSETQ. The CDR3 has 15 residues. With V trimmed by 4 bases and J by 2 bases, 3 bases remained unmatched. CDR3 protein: CASSRQGGNTGELFF. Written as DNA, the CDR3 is TGCGCCAGCAGCCGACAGGGGGGCAACACCGGGGAGCTGTTTTTT.

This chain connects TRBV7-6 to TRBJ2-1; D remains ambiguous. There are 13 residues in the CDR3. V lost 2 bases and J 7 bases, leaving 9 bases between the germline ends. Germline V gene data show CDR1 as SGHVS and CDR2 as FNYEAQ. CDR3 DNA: TGTGCCAGCAGCTTAACGCGGTTTAATGAGCAGTTCTTC. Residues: CASSLTRFNEQFF.

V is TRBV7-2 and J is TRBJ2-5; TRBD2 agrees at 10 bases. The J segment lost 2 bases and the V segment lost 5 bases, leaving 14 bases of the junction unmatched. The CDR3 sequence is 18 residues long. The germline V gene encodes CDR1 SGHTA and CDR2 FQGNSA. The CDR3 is CASSPKGHLAGVQETQYF. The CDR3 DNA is TGTGCCAGCAGCCCGAAGGGCCATCTAGCGGGAGTACAAGAGACCCAGTACTTC.

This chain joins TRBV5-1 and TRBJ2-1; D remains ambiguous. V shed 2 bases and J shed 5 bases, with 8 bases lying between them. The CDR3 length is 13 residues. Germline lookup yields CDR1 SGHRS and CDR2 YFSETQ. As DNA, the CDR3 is TGCGCCAGCAGCTTCCTAGGTAACAATGAGCAGTTCTTC. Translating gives CASSFLGNNEQFF. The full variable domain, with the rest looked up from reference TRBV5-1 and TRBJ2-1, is KAGVTQTPRYLIKTRGQQVTLSCSPISGHRSVSWYQQTPGQGLQFLFEYFSETQRNKGNFPGRFSGRQFSNSRSEMNVSTLELGDSALYLCASSFLGNNEQFFGPGTRLTVL.

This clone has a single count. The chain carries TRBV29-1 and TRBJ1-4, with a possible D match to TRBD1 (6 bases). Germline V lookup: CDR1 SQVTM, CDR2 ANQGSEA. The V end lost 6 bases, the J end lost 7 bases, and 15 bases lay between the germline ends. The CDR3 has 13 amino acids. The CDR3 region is CSVQGHRGEKLFF. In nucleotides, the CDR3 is TGCAGCGTGCAGGGGCATAGAGGTGAAAAACTGTTTTTT.

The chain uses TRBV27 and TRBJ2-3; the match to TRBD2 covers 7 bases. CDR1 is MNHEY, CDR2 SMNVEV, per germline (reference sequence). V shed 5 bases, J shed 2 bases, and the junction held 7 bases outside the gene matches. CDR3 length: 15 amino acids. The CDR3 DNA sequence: TGTGCCAGCAGTGCCAGCGGGATGACCACAGATACGCAGTATTTT. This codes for CASSASGMTTDTQYF.

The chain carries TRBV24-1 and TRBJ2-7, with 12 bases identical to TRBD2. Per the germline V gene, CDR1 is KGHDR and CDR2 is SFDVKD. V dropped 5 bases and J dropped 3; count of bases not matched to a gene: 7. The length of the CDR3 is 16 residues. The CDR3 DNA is TGTGCCACCAGTGCCAGAGGACTAGCGGGAAGCTACGAGCAGTACTTC. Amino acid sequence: CATSARGLAGSYEQYF.

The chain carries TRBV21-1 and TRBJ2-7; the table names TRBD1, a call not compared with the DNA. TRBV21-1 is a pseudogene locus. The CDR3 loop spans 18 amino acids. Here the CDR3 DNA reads TGTGCCAGCAGCAAAGAGGACAGGGACGGCGGCCCTCCCTACGAGCAGTACTTC. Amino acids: CASSKEDRDGGPPYEQYF.

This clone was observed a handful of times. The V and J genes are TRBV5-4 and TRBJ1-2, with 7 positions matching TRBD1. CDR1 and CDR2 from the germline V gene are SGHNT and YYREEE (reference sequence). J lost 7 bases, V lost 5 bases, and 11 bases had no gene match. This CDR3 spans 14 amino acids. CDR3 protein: CASRLQADRFGYTF. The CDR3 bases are TGTGCCAGCAGACTACAAGCGGACAGGTTTGGCTACACCTTC.

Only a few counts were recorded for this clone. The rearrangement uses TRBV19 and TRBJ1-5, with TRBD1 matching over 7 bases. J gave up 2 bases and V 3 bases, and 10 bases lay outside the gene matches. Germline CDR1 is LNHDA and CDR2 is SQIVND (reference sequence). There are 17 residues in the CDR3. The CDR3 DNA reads TGTGCCAGTAGTATTCAGACAGGGTCCGTCGGCAATCAGCCCCAGCATTTT. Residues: CASSIQTGSVGNQPQHF.

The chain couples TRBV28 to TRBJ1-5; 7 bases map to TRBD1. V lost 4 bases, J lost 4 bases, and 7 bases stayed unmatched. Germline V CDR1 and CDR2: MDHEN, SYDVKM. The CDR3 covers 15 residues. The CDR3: CASSSPGTENQPQHF. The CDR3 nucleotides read TGTGCCAGCAGTTCCCCCGGGACAGAAAATCAGCCCCAGCATTTT.

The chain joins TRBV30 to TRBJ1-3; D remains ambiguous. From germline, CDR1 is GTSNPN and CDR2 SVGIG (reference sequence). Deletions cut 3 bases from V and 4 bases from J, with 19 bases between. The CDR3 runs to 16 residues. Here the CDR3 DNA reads TGTGCCTGGAGGGTCCTCTCCGGGATTGTAGGAAACACCATATATTTT. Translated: CAWRVLSGIVGNTIYF.

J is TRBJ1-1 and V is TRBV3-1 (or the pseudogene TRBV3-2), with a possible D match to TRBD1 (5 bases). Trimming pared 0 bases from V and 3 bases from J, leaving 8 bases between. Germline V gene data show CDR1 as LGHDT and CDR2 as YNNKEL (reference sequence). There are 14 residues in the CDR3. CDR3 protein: CASSQDLGDTEAFF. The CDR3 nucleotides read TGTGCCAGCAGCCAAGATCTAGGGGACACTGAAGCTTTCTTT.

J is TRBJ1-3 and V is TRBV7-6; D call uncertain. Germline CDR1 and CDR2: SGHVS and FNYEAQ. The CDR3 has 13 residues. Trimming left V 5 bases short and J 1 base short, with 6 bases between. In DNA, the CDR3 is TGTGCCAGCAGCCCGTTGTCTGGAAACACCATATATTTT. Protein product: CASSPLSGNTIYF. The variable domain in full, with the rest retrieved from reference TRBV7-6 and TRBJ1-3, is GAGVSQSPRYKVTKRGQDVALRCDPISGHVSLYWYRQALGQGPEFLTYFNYEAQQDKSGLPNDRFSAERPEGSISTLTIQRTEQRDSAMYRCASSPLSGNTIYFGEGSWLTVV.

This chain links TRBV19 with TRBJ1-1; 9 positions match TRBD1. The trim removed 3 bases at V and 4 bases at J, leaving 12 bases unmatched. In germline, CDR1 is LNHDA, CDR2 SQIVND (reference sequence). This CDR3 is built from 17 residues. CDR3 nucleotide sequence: TGTGCCAGTAGTATCTTTTGGACAGGGGAAGGGAGCACTGAAGCTTTCTTT. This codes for CASSIFWTGEGSTEAFF.

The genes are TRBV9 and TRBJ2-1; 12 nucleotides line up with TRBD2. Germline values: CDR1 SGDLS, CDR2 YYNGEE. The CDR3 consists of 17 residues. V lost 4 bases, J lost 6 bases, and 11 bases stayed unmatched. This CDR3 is CASSPQPSGRGRNEQFF. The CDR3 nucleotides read TGTGCCAGCAGCCCACAACCTAGCGGGAGGGGGCGCAATGAGCAGTTCTTC. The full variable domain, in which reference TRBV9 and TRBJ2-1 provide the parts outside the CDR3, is DSGVTQTPKHLITATGQRVTLRCSPRSGDLSVYWYQQSLDQGLQFLIQYYNGEERAKGNILERFSAQQFPDLHSELNLSSLELGDSALYFCASSPQPSGRGRNEQFFGPGTRLTVL.

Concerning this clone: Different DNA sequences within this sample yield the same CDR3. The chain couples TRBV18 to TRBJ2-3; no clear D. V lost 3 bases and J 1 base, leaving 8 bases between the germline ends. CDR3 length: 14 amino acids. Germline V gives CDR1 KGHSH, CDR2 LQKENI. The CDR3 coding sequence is TGTGCCAGCTCACCGGCGAGCGGCACAGATACGCAGTATTTT. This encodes CASSPASGTDTQYF.

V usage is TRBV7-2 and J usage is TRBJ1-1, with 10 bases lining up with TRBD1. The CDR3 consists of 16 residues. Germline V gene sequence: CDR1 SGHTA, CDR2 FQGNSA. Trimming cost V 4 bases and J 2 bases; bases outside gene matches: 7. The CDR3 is CASSSTTGGGNTEAFF. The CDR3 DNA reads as TGTGCCAGCAGCTCAACGACAGGGGGCGGTAACACTGAAGCTTTCTTT.

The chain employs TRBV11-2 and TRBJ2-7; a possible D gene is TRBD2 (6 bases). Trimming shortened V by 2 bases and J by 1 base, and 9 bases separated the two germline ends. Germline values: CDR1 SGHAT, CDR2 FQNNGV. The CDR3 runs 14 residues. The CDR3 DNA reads TGTGCCAGCAGCTTAACGGGGGTATCCTACGAGCAGTACTTC. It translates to CASSLTGVSYEQYF.

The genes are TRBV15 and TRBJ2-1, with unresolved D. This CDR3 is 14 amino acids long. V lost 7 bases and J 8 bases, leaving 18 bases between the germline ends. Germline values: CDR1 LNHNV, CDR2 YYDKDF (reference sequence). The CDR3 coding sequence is TGTGCCACCACAGAGAGGTTGATTACGGATGAGCAGTTCTTC. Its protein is CATTERLITDEQFF.

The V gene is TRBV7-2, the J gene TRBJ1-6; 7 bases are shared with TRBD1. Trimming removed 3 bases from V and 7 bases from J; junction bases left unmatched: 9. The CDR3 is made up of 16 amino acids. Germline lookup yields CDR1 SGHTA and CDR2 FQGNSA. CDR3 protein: CASSLSRDSRNSPLHF. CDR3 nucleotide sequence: TGTGCCAGCAGCTTGAGCCGGGACAGTAGGAATTCACCCCTCCACTTT.

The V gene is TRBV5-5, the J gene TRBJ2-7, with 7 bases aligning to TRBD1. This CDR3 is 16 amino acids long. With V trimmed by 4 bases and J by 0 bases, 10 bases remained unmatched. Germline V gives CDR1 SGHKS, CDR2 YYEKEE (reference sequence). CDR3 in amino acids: CASSPLQGMSSYEQYF. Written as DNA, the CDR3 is TGTGCCAGCAGCCCCCTACAGGGGATGAGCTCCTACGAGCAGTACTTC.

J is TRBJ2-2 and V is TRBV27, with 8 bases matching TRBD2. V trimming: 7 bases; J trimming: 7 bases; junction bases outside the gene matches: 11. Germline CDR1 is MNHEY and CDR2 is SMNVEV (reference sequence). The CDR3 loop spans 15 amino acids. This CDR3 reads CASTAGGGLGGELFF. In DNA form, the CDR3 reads TGTGCCAGCACCGCGGGCGGGGGGCTCGGCGGGGAGCTGTTTTTT.